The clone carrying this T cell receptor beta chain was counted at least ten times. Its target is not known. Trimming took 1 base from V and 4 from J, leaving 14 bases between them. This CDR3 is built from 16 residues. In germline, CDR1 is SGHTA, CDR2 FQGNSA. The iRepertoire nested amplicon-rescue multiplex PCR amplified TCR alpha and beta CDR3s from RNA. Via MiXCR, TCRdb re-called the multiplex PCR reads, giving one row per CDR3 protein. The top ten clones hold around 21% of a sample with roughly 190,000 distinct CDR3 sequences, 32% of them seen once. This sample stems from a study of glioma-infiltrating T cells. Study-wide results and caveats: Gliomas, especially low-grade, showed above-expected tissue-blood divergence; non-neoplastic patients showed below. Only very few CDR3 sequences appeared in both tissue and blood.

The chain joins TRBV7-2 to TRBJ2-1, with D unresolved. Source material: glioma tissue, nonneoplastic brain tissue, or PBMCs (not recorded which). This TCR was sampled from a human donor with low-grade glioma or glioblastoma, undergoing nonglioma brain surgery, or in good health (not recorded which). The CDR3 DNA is TGTGCCAGCAGCTTAGGAATGGCTTATAGTTACAATGAGCAGTTCTTC. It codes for CASSLGMAYSYNEQFF.